This section outlines one T cell receptor (beta chain) sequence together with its context. Its target is unknown. The PCR used 60 Vbeta and 13 Jbeta primers. Clones were read by immunoSEQ multiplex PCR, and TCRdb kept only the in-frame ones, dropping some. This sample has 150,000 to 200,000 clones; roughly 78% occur once, and the top ten carry 4.4%. This entry comes from a study of cytomegalovirus exposure and HLA in healthy donors. In germline, CDR1 is SGDLS, CDR2 YYNGEE. This CDR3 spans 17 amino acids. Trimming left V 4 bases short and J 0 bases short, with 17 bases between. Study conclusions and caveats: The productive fraction for most TCR beta V segments was about 90% or about 30% in an earlier analysis. CMV antigen specificity was confirmed in vitro for a few CMV-associated chains.

Each donor was healthy, and each was a bone marrow donor. The sequence was collected from a woman in her twenties or thirties in good health and CMV-seropositive. V and J are TRBV9 and TRBJ1-3; D may be TRBD1 (5 bases). Sequences were obtained from PBMCs. The CDR3 region has the DNA TGTGCCAGCAGCTCCCACGGGACTTCGTACTCTGGAAACACCATATATTTT. Translating gives CASSSHGTSYSGNTIYF.